These T cell receptor beta chains were read from a single sample in a study of blood T cell repertoires in COVID-19. TCRdb keeps only in-frame clones here, not all; method: immunoSEQ multiplex PCR. The sample contains approximately 180,000 clones, nearly 90% of which appear only once. The specimen was PBMCs or T cells enriched from blood (not recorded which). Receptor source: a woman aged 40 to 50 with acute COVID-19. CDR3s leave out the opening cysteine and the closing phenylalanine or tryptophan.

CDR3: ASRTSGGAANEQF; V: TRBV19; J: TRBJ2-1
CDR3: ASSLASYEQY; V: TRBV5-4; J: TRBJ2-7
CDR3: ASSFGTGINEKLF; V: TRBV11-2; J: TRBJ1-4
CDR3: ASSRQQICDRGRLWRETQY; V: TRBV23-1; J: TRBJ2-5
CDR3: ASSADRAFSTEAF; V: TRBV2; J: TRBJ1-1
CDR3: ASSLVPLAGVVETQY; V: TRBV7-2; J: TRBJ2-5
CDR3: ASSEQGGVDEQF; V: TRBV5-4; J: TRBJ2-1
CDR3: ASSPGGSTYGYT; V: TRBV4-1; J: TRBJ1-2
CDR3: ASSETGRINYGYT; V: TRBV2; J: TRBJ1-2
CDR3: ATRQGGVYEQY; V: TRBV19; J: TRBJ2-7
CDR3: ASGLFWGGPYNEQF; V: TRBV12-5; J: TRBJ2-1
CDR3: ASTRTSGNTGELF; V: TRBV19; J: TRBJ2-2
CDR3: ASAMTGGGGELF; V: TRBV5-1; J: TRBJ2-2
CDR3: ASSQVRTGEPGELF; V: TRBV3-1/TRBV3-2; J: TRBJ2-2
CDR3: ASSAGLAGGQSEQY; V: TRBV5-1; J: TRBJ2-7
CDR3: ASFPPRDYSYEQY; V: TRBV6-5; J: TRBJ2-7
CDR3: AWSVTRDTEAF; V: TRBV30; J: TRBJ1-1
CDR3: ASSPTGQAGETQY; V: TRBV18; J: TRBJ2-5
CDR3: ATSRDNQEQF; V: TRBV15; J: TRBJ2-1
CDR3: ASSSPGDATTNEKLF; V: TRBV28; J: TRBJ1-4
CDR3: ASSVGTGGFYEQY; V: TRBV9; J: TRBJ2-7
CDR3: ASSGGGFITYEQY; V: TRBV2; J: TRBJ2-7
CDR3: SAVSNYGYT; V: TRBV29-1; J: TRBJ1-2
CDR3: ASSLEQGRNTGELF; V: TRBV5-1; J: TRBJ2-2
CDR3: ASSEAQGGTGELF; V: TRBV6-4; J: TRBJ2-2
CDR3: ASSLGGGLSETQY; V: TRBV5-4; J: TRBJ2-5
CDR3: ASSETGPRGGYT; V: TRBV6-1; J: TRBJ1-2
CDR3: ASYRGRGNTIY; V: TRBV28; J: TRBJ1-3
CDR3: SAWTGGGYT; V: TRBV20-1; J: TRBJ1-2
CDR3: ASSADRYTEAF; V: TRBV9; J: TRBJ1-1
CDR3: ASSVDGASFAIQY; V: TRBV9; J: TRBJ2-4
CDR3: ASSLDQGAGNQPQH; V: TRBV5-8; J: TRBJ1-5
CDR3: ASSQEGQGSGYT; V: TRBV4-3; J: TRBJ1-2
CDR3: ASSYRTNFDRGLSYEQY; V: TRBV3-1/TRBV3-2; J: TRBJ2-7
CDR3: ASRRTGGHTEAF; V: TRBV27; J: TRBJ1-1
CDR3: ASSRSTGTDTQY; V: TRBV11-2; J: TRBJ2-3
CDR3: ASSTRQGGSGYT; V: TRBV19; J: TRBJ1-2
CDR3: AWSPGVGGAGETQY; V: TRBV30; J: TRBJ2-5
CDR3: ASSSLDTGELF; V: TRBV18; J: TRBJ2-2
CDR3: SAGDVRTEAF; V: TRBV29-1; J: TRBJ1-1
CDR3: ASSPGQSYNEQF; V: TRBV5-1; J: TRBJ2-1
CDR3: ASSVEVAVEQF; V: TRBV9; J: TRBJ2-1
CDR3: ASSVEGTRTSGNTIY; V: TRBV9; J: TRBJ1-3
CDR3: ASSLAGGESEQY; V: TRBV5-1; J: TRBJ2-7
CDR3: ASSLDPAGEQY; V: TRBV5-4; J: TRBJ2-7
CDR3: ASSALGVGNTIY; V: TRBV2; J: TRBJ1-3
CDR3: ASSVGQQQETQY; V: TRBV2; J: TRBJ2-5
CDR3: ASSSKYSYYNSPLH; V: TRBV7-9; J: TRBJ1-6
CDR3: ASSPGLNYGYT; V: TRBV7-9; J: TRBJ1-2
CDR3: ASSSSGETGELF; V: TRBV6-5; J: TRBJ2-2
CDR3: ASSRGQSFKAF; V: TRBV27; J: TRBJ1-1
CDR3: AWSASGDTEAF; V: TRBV30; J: TRBJ1-1
CDR3: ASSLEQFNQPQH; V: TRBV4-1; J: TRBJ1-5
CDR3: ASSQDPFGTGGSETQY; V: TRBV4-2; J: TRBJ2-5